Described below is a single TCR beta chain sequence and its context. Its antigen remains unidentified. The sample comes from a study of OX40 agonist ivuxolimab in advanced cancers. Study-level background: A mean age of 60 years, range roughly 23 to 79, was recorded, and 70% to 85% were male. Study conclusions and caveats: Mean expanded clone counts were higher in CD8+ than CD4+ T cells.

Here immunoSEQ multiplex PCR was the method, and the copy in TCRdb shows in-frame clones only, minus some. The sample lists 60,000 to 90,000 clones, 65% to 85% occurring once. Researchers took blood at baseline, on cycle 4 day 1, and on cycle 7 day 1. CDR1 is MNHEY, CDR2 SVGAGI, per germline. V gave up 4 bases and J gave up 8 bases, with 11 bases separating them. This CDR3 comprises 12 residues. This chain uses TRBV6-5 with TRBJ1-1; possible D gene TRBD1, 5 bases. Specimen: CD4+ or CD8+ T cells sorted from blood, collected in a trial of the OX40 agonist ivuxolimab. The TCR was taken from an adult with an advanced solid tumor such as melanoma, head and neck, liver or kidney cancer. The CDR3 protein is CASSSWGGEAFF. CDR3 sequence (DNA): TGTGCCAGCAGTTCCTGGGGGGGGGAAGCTTTCTTT.